This T cell receptor (beta chain) was retrieved from a study of blood T cell repertoires in COVID-19. Study information: Donors in the United States, Italy and Spain gave samples during acute or convalescent COVID-19. Nucleic acid was either cDNA or gDNA, and it came from T cells, B-cell-depleted T cells, or PBMCs.

The germline V gene encodes CDR1 MNHEY and CDR2 SVGAGI. The CDR3 is made up of 15 amino acids. J was trimmed by 2 bases and V by 0 bases; bases with no gene match: 4. About this clone: At the DNA level, this CDR3 is encoded by other sequences in the same sample as well.

Original processing methods: Estimates of nucleated cell counts were drawn from the amplification of reference gene primers. Only in-frame clones appear in the TCRdb table, and some are missing; sequencing was by immunoSEQ multiplex PCR. V and J calls plus clone size are reproduced from that table; the DNA served to infer D and trimming. This sample has 150,000 or so clones, with over 80% found just once. The J gene is TRBJ2-7, the V gene TRBV6-5; TRBD1 aligns across 7 bases. The sequenced material came from peripheral blood. This clonotype was sampled from a man between 65 and 80 years old who had recovered from COVID-19. As DNA, the CDR3 is TGTGCCAGCAGTTACTCCGGGACAGTACCCTACGAGCAGTACTTC. Translation gives CASSYSGTVPYEQYF.